The rows below give T cell receptor beta chains drawn from one sample of a study of blood T cells in healthy people across ages. TCRdb re-called the 5' RACE reads through MiXCR, storing one row per CDR3 protein. This repertoire shows some 940,000 distinct CDR3 sequences, almost 30% found once; its top ten account for 10%. These data were also reused for a study on T cells of mothers and their children.

Sequenced: blood. Receptor source: a woman aged 40 to 50 in good health. CDR3s include the opening cysteine and the closing phenylalanine or tryptophan. Each record gives: J gene, D gene, clone size, V gene, CDR3 DNA, CDR3 protein. The D gene is left open where the match is weak. The size of a clone is reported for some rows only, either as once, few or many, or as a class for expanded clones.

>TRBJ1-5|-|-|TRBV7-8
TGTGCCAGCAGCTTTGACTTAGCGGGCAATCAGCCCCAGCATTTT
CASSFDLAGNQPQHF
>TRBJ2-7|-|many|TRBV7-2
TGTGCCAGCAGCTTGGCGGAGTTACTCTACGAGCAGTACTTC
CASSLAELLYEQYF
>TRBJ2-7|-|few|TRBV10-3
TGTGCCATCCGAAAAGGTGGGGGCCGCTCCTACGAGCAGTACTTC
CAIRKGGGRSYEQYF
>TRBJ2-1|-|-|TRBV10-3
TGTGCCACGGCCGGGGCCGCCTACAATGAGCAGTTCTTC
CATAGAAYNEQFF
>TRBJ2-5|TRBD1|many|TRBV28
TGTGCCAGCAGTTTACTTCCGGGACAGAATGGGGAGACCCAGTACTTC
CASSLLPGQNGETQYF
>TRBJ1-1|TRBD1|many|TRBV9
TGTGCCAGCAGCGATGGGACAGGGGGCGAATTCGGAGCTTTCTTT
CASSDGTGGEFGAFF
>TRBJ2-1|TRBD1|-|TRBV28
TGTGCCAGCATTCTTATAGGGGGCAGGGCCTATTACAATGAGCAGTTCTTC
CASILIGGRAYYNEQFF
>TRBJ2-3|-|few|TRBV20-1
TGCAGTACTAGACGGTTCGACAGCACAGATACGCAGTATTTT
CSTRRFDSTDTQYF
>TRBJ2-1|TRBD1|-|TRBV28
TGTGCCAGCAGTTTACCGGGACAGGGAGGTGAGCAGTTCTTC
CASSLPGQGGEQFF
>TRBJ2-5|TRBD2|few|TRBV20-1
TGCAGTGCCCGAGCGGGGAGGTCTACCCAGTACTTC
CSARAGRSTQYF
>TRBJ1-1|TRBD1|many|TRBV20-1
TGCAGTGCTAGATTAGGGACAGGGTACACTGAAGCTTTCTTT
CSARLGTGYTEAFF
>TRBJ1-2|TRBD1|many|TRBV7-6
TGTGCCAGCAGCCCGGACAGGGGTGGGGGCTACACCTTC
CASSPDRGGGYTF
>TRBJ2-7|-|many|TRBV6-6
TGTGCCAGCACCTACGCCGGTTTACCGTCCGAGCAGTACTTC
CASTYAGLPSEQYF
>TRBJ2-5|TRBD1|-|TRBV5-1
TGCGCCAGCAGCTTGGCAACAGGGGTTCAAGAGACCCAGTACTTC
CASSLATGVQETQYF
>TRBJ2-3|TRBD2|-|TRBV12-3/TRBV12-4
TGTGCCAGCTCTTTCATAGCGGGGGGGTCGGACCCGCAGTATTTT
CASSFIAGGSDPQYF
>TRBJ2-7|-|few|TRBV9
TGTGCCAGCAGCCAGTGGGCAGGCGACTCCTACAAGCAGTACTTC
CASSQWAGDSYKQYF
>TRBJ2-3|TRBD1|few|TRBV15
TGTGCCACCAGCCCAGGGACAGGGGACGCAGATACGCAGTATTTT
CATSPGTGDADTQYF